The text below deals with one TCR beta chain. CDR3 length: 13 residues. CDR1 and CDR2 (germline): KGHDR, SFDVKD. V lost 2 bases and J 2 bases, leaving 5 bases between the germline ends. The data were taken from a study of CD8 T cells in ankylosing spondylitis. TCRdb analysed the 5' RACE reads with MiXCR anew, one entry per CDR3 protein. Of tens of thousands of distinct CDR3 sequences in the sample, over 6.5% were seen once. The rearrangement links TRBV24-1 to TRBJ2-5; D ambiguous. This TCR derives from a male donor with ankylosing spondylitis or in good health (not recorded which). The specimen sequenced was blood. This chain's CDR3 is CATSDSQQETQYF. In DNA form, the CDR3 reads TGTGCCACCAGTGATTCCCAGCAAGAGACCCAGTACTTC.